These 7 T cell receptor beta chains came from one sample sequenced in a study of regulatory T cells in long-lasting Graves disease. Researchers made TCR beta libraries by using iRepertoire HTBI primers and running Arm-PCR on CDR3 regions. TCRdb independently ran MiXCR on the multiplex PCR reads; one entry per CDR3 protein. Of 500,000 to 700,000 distinct CDR3 sequences listed, around 30% are singletons. Time point specified: persistent/refractory GD, antithyroid drugs over 5 years with positive TRAb. The TCR library was made from RNA extracted from PBMCs. Sequences were derived from peripheral blood mononuclear cells (PBMCs), sampled when the disease was refractory, from a patient treated with antithyroid drugs. These receptors were obtained from a female donor with Graves disease.

This clonotype was seen more than once but under ten times. The chain employs TRBV9 and TRBJ2-7; D is undetermined. Germline CDR1 is SGDLS and CDR2 is YYNGEE. The ends were cut back, 0 bases at V and 4 bases at J, with 11 bases in the middle. This CDR3 has 14 amino acids. The CDR3 region has the DNA TGTGCCAGCAGCGTAGGAACTGGTACGTACGAGCAGTACTTC. Protein sequence: CASSVGTGTYEQYF. Full variable domain (remainder filled in from reference TRBV9 and TRBJ2-7): DSGVTQTPKHLITATGQRVTLRCSPRSGDLSVYWYQQSLDQGLQFLIQYYNGEERAKGNILERFSAQQFPDLHSELNLSSLELGDSALYFCASSVGTGTYEQYFGPGTRLTVT.

This clonotype was recorded only once. A single base separates this from a much larger clone, so it may be a read error. This chain connects TRBV2 to TRBJ1-2; tentatively, D is TRBD1 (6 bases). Trimming pared 6 bases from V and 9 bases from J, leaving 14 bases between. Germline values: CDR1 SNHLY, CDR2 FYNNEI. This CDR3 comprises 12 residues. The CDR3 DNA reads as TGTGCCAGCAGCGAGGACAGTCATAGCTACACCTTC. Its translation is CASSEDSHSYTF.

The chain combines TRBV20-1 with TRBJ2-7; D unclear. The CDR3 is 12 residues long. V lost 6 bases to trimming and J lost 1 base, with 10 bases between them. Germline V gene data show CDR1 as DFQATT and CDR2 as SNEGSKA (reference sequence). This chain's CDR3 is CSATGPSYEQYF. The CDR3 region has the DNA TGCAGTGCGACGGGCCCTTCCTACGAGCAGTACTTC.

The V call is TRBV7-9, the J call TRBJ2-7; possibly TRBD1 or TRBD2 for D (5 bases each). Germline-derived CDR1 and CDR2 are SEHNR and FQNEAQ (reference sequence). V lost 7 bases and J lost 2, with 15 bases in between. The CDR3 has 14 residues. The CDR3 nucleotides are TGTGCCAGCACCCTCCGTGGGGGTCCCTACGAGCAGTACTTC. Its translation: CASTLRGGPYEQYF.

The chain is built from TRBV20-1 and TRBJ2-5, with D perhaps assigned TRBD1 or TRBD2 (5 bases each). Germline values: CDR1 DFQATT, CDR2 SNEGSKA (reference sequence). The CDR3 sequence is 14 residues long. V dropped 6 bases and J dropped 4 bases, with 18 bases sitting between them. CDR3 sequence reads: CSATGTTYRETQYF. Written as DNA, the CDR3 is TGCAGTGCCACCGGGACCACGTACCGAGAGACCCAGTACTTC.

A few counts support this clonotype. V and J are TRBV28 and TRBJ1-1; 8 bases map to TRBD1. J gave up 4 bases and V 9 bases, and 4 bases lay outside the gene matches. There are 12 residues in the CDR3. Germline CDR1 MDHEN, CDR2 SYDVKM. The CDR3 sequence: CASRQGPTEAFF. The CDR3 DNA reads TGTGCCAGTCGACAGGGGCCCACTGAAGCTTTCTTT.

This chain joins TRBV6-2 or TRBV6-3 and TRBJ2-3; D is perhaps TRBD2 (5 bases). CDR3 length equals 12 residues. V was shortened by 6 bases and J by 4 bases, with 8 bases between the two germline ends. Germline CDR1 and CDR2: MNHEY and SVGEGT. The CDR3 loop is CASRRAADTQYF. CDR3 sequence (DNA): TGTGCCAGCAGGCGGGCCGCAGATACGCAGTATTTT.